The rows below give T cell receptor beta chains drawn from one sample of a study of blood T cell repertoires in COVID-19. Using immunoSEQ multiplex PCR, the repertoire was profiled, and TCRdb retains in-frame clones only, with some absent. The sample records about 83,000 clones, around 87% being singletons. The specimen sequenced was peripheral blood. Receptors were obtained from an elderly man with active or convalescent COVID-19. CDR3s include the opening cysteine and the closing phenylalanine or tryptophan. D genes are given only for firm matches. Some rows have no size entry. The others give once, few or many, or a class for an expanded clone.

clone_size	d_call	v_call	j_call	cdr3_length	cdr3_nt	cdr3_aa
NA	TRBD1	TRBV19	TRBJ1-1	14	TGTGCCAGTAGTGAAGACAGGGGGCCCACTGAAGCTTTCTTT	CASSEDRGPTEAFF
once	NA	TRBV4-2	TRBJ2-1	13	TGTGCCAGCAGCCAAGACTTGAGGAGTGAGCAGTTCTTC	CASSQDLRSEQFF
NA	NA	TRBV5-1	TRBJ1-1	14	TGCGCCAGCAGCTACGACAGGCGGAACACTGAAGCTTTCTTT	CASSYDRRNTEAFF
NA	TRBD1	TRBV18	TRBJ1-1	16	TGTGCCAGCTCACCAACCGGGGACAGATCGAACACTGAAGCTTTCTTT	CASSPTGDRSNTEAFF
NA	NA	TRBV20-1	TRBJ2-1	11	TGCAGTGCTAGGGGGGGTAATGAGCAGTTCTTC	CSARGGNEQFF
NA	TRBD1	TRBV27	TRBJ1-6	15	TGTGCCAGCAGTCCAGGGACAGGGGGTGTTTCACCCCTCCACTTT	CASSPGTGGVSPLHF
NA	TRBD2	TRBV29-1	TRBJ2-3	15	TGCAGCGTTGAAGTGAGCGGGGGGGCCACAGATACGCAGTATTTT	CSVEVSGGATDTQYF
NA	NA	TRBV24-1	TRBJ2-1	16	TGTGCCACCACCGGAGGGGGCGCGAATTCTAACAATGAGCAGTTCTTC	CATTGGGANSNNEQFF
once	NA	TRBV18	TRBJ1-1	13	TGTGCCAGCTCACAGGGACATAACACTGAAGCTTTCTTT	CASSQGHNTEAFF
NA	NA	TRBV18	TRBJ1-6	12	TGTGCCAGCTCACCTCAGAATTCACCCCTCCACTTT	CASSPQNSPLHF
NA	NA	TRBV5-1	TRBJ1-3	13	TGCGCCAGCAGCTGGAGCTCTGGAAACACCATATATTTT	CASSWSSGNTIYF
NA	TRBD1	TRBV5-1	TRBJ1-4	17	TGCGCCAGCAGCTTCTTCCAGGGGGCGGCTGGAGATGAAAAACTGTTTTTT	CASSFFQGAAGDEKLFF
NA	NA	TRBV20-1	TRBJ2-1	16	TGCAGTGCTAGTGGGGACTCCCGCACCATATACAATGAGCAGTTCTTC	CSASGDSRTIYNEQFF
NA	TRBD2	TRBV24-1	TRBJ2-1	13	TGTGCCACCAGTGATTTGCTCCCAGCGGGACAGTTCTTC	CATSDLLPAGQFF
NA	TRBD1	TRBV28	TRBJ2-1	15	TGTGCCAGCAGCACTTCCGGGACAGGGTACAATGAGCAGTTCTTC	CASSTSGTGYNEQFF
NA	TRBD2	TRBV29-1	TRBJ2-3	14	TGCAGCATTCCCCAGCCGGGACTAGGGGATACGCAGTATTTT	CSIPQPGLGDTQYF
NA	TRBD1	TRBV6-5	TRBJ1-1	14	TGTGCCAGCTTTGGGACAGGGAAGAACACTGAAGCTTTCTTT	CASFGTGKNTEAFF
NA	NA	TRBV5-1	TRBJ2-5	16	TGCGCCAGCAGCCCCCAGGGGATCAGGGGAGCCGGGACCGTGTACTTC	CASSPQGIRGAGTVYF
NA	NA	TRBV7-2	TRBJ2-1	17	TGTGCCAGCAGCTCAGGCAGTACAGGTGGGTCCTACAATGAGCAGTTCTTC	CASSSGSTGGSYNEQFF
NA	NA	TRBV24-1	TRBJ1-2	12	TGTGCCACCAGTGACCACAGGGACGGCTACACCTTC	CATSDHRDGYTF
once	NA	TRBV30	TRBJ1-1	10	TGTGCCGCCGAAAAGAGTGAAGCTTTCTTT	CAAEKSEAFF
NA	TRBD1	TRBV27	TRBJ2-5	16	TGTGCCAGCAGCTTACAGGGGGCCCTACAAGGGGAGACCCAGTACTTC	CASSLQGALQGETQYF
NA	NA	TRBV2	TRBJ1-1	15	TGTGCCAGCAGTGAACCCCCTCACGAAAGCGCTGAAGCTTTCTTT	CASSEPPHESAEAFF
NA	NA	TRBV10-1	TRBJ1-3	15	TGCGCCAGCAGTGACAGGCCCCTTTCTGGAAACACCATATATTTT	CASSDRPLSGNTIYF
few	NA	TRBV7-9	TRBJ1-3	13	TGTGCCAGCAGCGTCGAGTCGGGAAACACCATATATTTT	CASSVESGNTIYF
NA	NA	TRBV7-2	TRBJ2-1	15	TGTGCCAGCAGCTCCAGGGTGGGGACCTACAATGAGCAGTTCTTC	CASSSRVGTYNEQFF
NA	NA	TRBV3-1/TRBV3-2	TRBJ1-5	13	TGTGCCAGCAGTCGGGGGGTGAATCAGCCCCAGCATTTT	CASSRGVNQPQHF